This TCR beta chain appears in the sequencing data of a study of response to subunit inactivated influenza vaccine. This clonotype was seen a few times. Each CDR3 protein gets one entry after TCRdb re-called the RT-PCR reads with MiXCR. The repertoire includes around 570,000 distinct CDR3 sequences, 11% of them detected once, and 8% to 13% sits in the top ten. This sample was also put to use in a study of T cells expressing NK-cell markers. That paper notes: UMIs were included in TCR beta cDNA generated by 5'RACE template switching. Dominant NKG2C+ clonotype frequencies of roughly 1.0-7.0% of CD8+ T cells were measured in more than 5 donors.

Here the sequenced sample was PBMCs from blood, taken on the day of vaccination. The sequence derives from a man in his fifties or sixties who received an inactivated influenza vaccine.

CDR3 DNA sequence: TGTGCCAGCAGTTACTCGAAGGTCAGACAGATTTCGACTGGGGCCAACGTCCTGACTTTC. It codes for CASSYSKVRQISTGANVLTF. The chain employs TRBV6-2 or TRBV6-3 and TRBJ2-6; tentatively, D is TRBD1 (5 bases). CDR3 length equals 20 residues. Trimming took off 0 bases at V and 2 bases at J, with 20 bases between the two ends. Germline V gives CDR1 MNHEY, CDR2 SVGEGT.